This entry lists 21 T cell receptor beta chains sequenced from one sample in a study of identical twins' blood T cells. TCRdb re-called the 5' RACE reads through MiXCR, storing one row per CDR3 protein. The profile shows about 370,000 distinct CDR3 sequences, about 28% of them singletons. Sequencing was performed on PBMCs. The receptors come from a woman between 18 and 49 years old in good health.

The chain uses TRBV7-2 and TRBJ2-7; D uncertain. The germline V and J ends were trimmed by 2 bases and 3 bases, with 5 bases remaining between them. The CDR3 has 12 amino acids. Per the germline V gene, CDR1 is SGHTA and CDR2 is FQGNSA. CDR3 nucleotide sequence: TGTGCCAGCAGCTTAAAGGTCTACGAGCAGTACTTC. This translates into CASSLKVYEQYF.

This clonotype was seen only a few times. The V gene is TRBV29-1, the J gene TRBJ1-1, with a tentative D call TRBD1 (6 bases). CDR1 is SQVTM and CDR2 is ANQGSEA in the germline V gene. V was trimmed by 7 bases and J by 1 base, leaving 13 bases between them. CDR3 length equals 13 residues. CDR3 loop: CSAAGQQNTEAFF. CDR3 coding DNA: TGCAGCGCCGCAGGACAGCAGAACACTGAAGCTTTCTTT.

This clonotype was recorded at least ten times. The rearrangement uses TRBV20-1 and TRBJ2-5, with D perhaps TRBD1 or TRBD2 (5 bases each). The germline CDR1 and CDR2 sequences are DFQATT and SNEGSKA (reference sequence). The V gene lost 5 bases and the J gene lost 4 bases, with 17 bases spanning the gap. This CDR3 region has 14 residues. CDR3 region: CSAPFWGMGETQYF. CDR3 nucleotides: TGCAGTGCTCCCTTTTGGGGGATGGGAGAGACCCAGTACTTC.

The chain is built from TRBV19 and TRBJ2-3; D tentatively fits TRBD1 or TRBD2 (5 bases each). This CDR3 comprises 14 residues. Germline V lookup: CDR1 LNHDA, CDR2 SQIVND (reference sequence). V lost 1 base and J lost 3, with 8 bases in between. The CDR3: CASSIVGVTDTQYF. The CDR3 bases are TGTGCCAGTAGTATAGTGGGGGTTACAGATACGCAGTATTTT.

Many counts were recorded for this clonotype. The chain joins TRBV6-5 to TRBJ1-2; D not resolved. The CDR3 is 14 amino acids. V lost 4 bases and J 0 bases, leaving 9 bases between the germline ends. CDR1 and CDR2 from the germline V gene are MNHEY and SVGAGI. CDR3 in amino acids: CASSLVTANYGYTF. The CDR3 DNA is TGTGCCAGCAGTTTGGTCACAGCTAACTATGGCTACACCTTC.

This clonotype occurred a few times. The J gene is TRBJ2-7, the V gene TRBV7-2, with TRBD2 matching 7 bases. The V gene end was trimmed by 2 bases and the J gene end by 6 bases; junction bases not matched to a gene: 10. The germline CDR1 and CDR2 sequences are SGHTA and FQGNSA. The CDR3 contains 15 residues. The CDR3 DNA reads as TGTGCCAGCAGCTTAAGGCGGGAGAAAGGGCTCGAGCAGTACTTC. Amino acid sequence: CASSLRREKGLEQYF.

V and J are TRBV6-2 or TRBV6-3 and TRBJ2-1; no firm D call. In germline, CDR1 is MNHEY, CDR2 SVGEGT. This CDR3 contains 13 residues. V was trimmed by 6 bases and J by 6 bases, leaving 12 bases between them. DNA of the CDR3: TGTGCCAGCAGAAAGGACGGCAGCAATGAGCAGTTCTTC. Protein product: CASRKDGSNEQFF.

There are many counts of this clonotype. J is TRBJ2-3 and V is TRBV12-3 or TRBV12-4; D unresolved. Trimming took off 1 base at V and 3 bases at J, with 11 bases between the two ends. CDR3 length equals 15 residues. The CDR3 DNA reads as TGTGCCAGCAGTTTAGACGGCTCGGAGACAGATACGCAGTATTTT. It specifies CASSLDGSETDTQYF.

The V gene is TRBV20-1, the J gene TRBJ2-3, with D unresolved. There are 16 residues in the CDR3. Germline V gene lookup returns CDR1 DFQATT and CDR2 SNEGSKA (reference sequence). Trimming removed 1 base from V and 0 bases from J, with 14 bases in between. This chain's CDR3 is CSARAWSSLSTDTQYF. The DNA for the CDR3 is TGCAGTGCTAGAGCCTGGTCCAGTCTCAGCACAGATACGCAGTATTTT.

This clonotype was observed a handful of times. This rearrangement joins TRBV7-2 to TRBJ2-7; no definite D call. Germline V gene data show CDR1 as SGHTA and CDR2 as FQGNSA. The ends were cut back, 2 bases at V and 8 bases at J, with 10 bases in the middle. The length of the CDR3 is 12 residues. CDR3 region: CASSLIADKQYF. The CDR3 coding sequence is TGTGCCAGCAGCTTAATTGCAGACAAGCAGTACTTC.

This clonotype was picked up a small number of times. The chain links TRBV18 to TRBJ1-1, with D perhaps matching TRBD1 (5 bases). The CDR3 has 13 residues. Trimming shortened V by 1 base and J by 4 bases, and 7 bases separated the two germline ends. Germline V gene sequence: CDR1 KGHSH, CDR2 LQKENI. The CDR3 DNA is TGTGCCAGCTCACCACTCAGGGTCACTGAAGCTTTCTTT. This sequence encodes CASSPLRVTEAFF.

This clonotype has a handful of counts. The CDR3 here is CSVGRAQNEQFF. CDR3 coding DNA: TGCAGCGTTGGGCGGGCCCAAAATGAGCAGTTCTTC. V usage is TRBV29-1 and J usage is TRBJ2-1; maybe TRBD2 (5 bases). Germline lookup yields CDR1 SQVTM and CDR2 ANQGSEA. This CDR3 contains 12 residues. Trimming left V 4 bases short and J 7 bases short, with 11 bases between.

This clonotype was seen only a few times. The chain links TRBV27 to TRBJ2-7, with 7 bases aligning to TRBD1. J gave up 3 bases and V 2 bases, and 13 bases lay outside the gene matches. The CDR3 totals 17 residues. CDR1 and CDR2 (germline): MNHEY, SMNVEV (reference sequence). The CDR3 nucleotides read TGTGCCAGCAGTTTAGACGGGGACAGCTTGCCCCACTACGAGCAGTACTTC. Protein product: CASSLDGDSLPHYEQYF.

The V and J genes are TRBV12-5 and TRBJ2-1; D is possibly TRBD2 (5 bases). Germline loops: CDR1 LGHNT, CDR2 FRNRAP. This CDR3 is built from 12 residues. The ends were cut back, 0 bases at V and 8 bases at J, with 5 bases in the middle. CDR3 region: CASGLVADEQFF. The CDR3 region has the DNA TGTGCTAGTGGTTTGGTAGCGGATGAGCAGTTCTTC.

This sequence joins TRBV6-2 or TRBV6-3 and TRBJ1-1, with unresolved D. The CDR3 consists of 15 residues. Germline-derived CDR1 and CDR2 are MNHEY and SVGEGT. V dropped 6 bases and J dropped 7 bases, with 21 bases sitting between them. The CDR3, as DNA: TGTGCCAGCAGCGCGCGACTAATCTCCAGTGGTGAAGCTTTCTTT. Its translation is CASSARLISSGEAFF.

The V call is TRBV5-1, the J call TRBJ2-1, with 11 bases lining up with TRBD2. Germline CDR1 SGHRS, CDR2 YFSETQ. Trimming took 7 bases from V and 4 from J; bases not matched to a gene: 4. The CDR3 is 14 amino acids. CDR3 protein: CASRSGREYNEQFF. The CDR3 DNA sequence: TGCGCCAGCCGTAGCGGGAGGGAATACAATGAGCAGTTCTTC.

This chain joins TRBV6-5 and TRBJ1-2; D is undetermined. The CDR3 length is 11 residues. In germline, CDR1 is MNHEY, CDR2 SVGAGI. CDR3 amino acids: CTTSTGGSYTF. DNA of the CDR3: TGTACCACCTCAACCGGTGGGAGCTACACCTTC.

J is TRBJ2-3 and V is TRBV7-2, with D tentatively TRBD1 (8 bases). The length of the CDR3 is 15 residues. V dropped 4 bases and J dropped 7 bases, with 18 bases sitting between them. Germline loops: CDR1 SGHTA, CDR2 FQGNSA. For the CDR3, the DNA is TGTGCCAGCAGCTCGGGGGGACAGGCGATTAATACGCAGTATTTT. Protein sequence: CASSSGGQAINTQYF.

The chain couples TRBV3-1 to TRBJ2-7; D remains ambiguous. This CDR3 comprises 12 residues. V was clipped by 1 base and J by 6 bases, with 7 bases between them. Germline CDR1 LGHDT, CDR2 YNNKEL (reference sequence). The CDR3 nucleotides are TGTGCCAGCAGCCAAGTACCCTGCGAGCAGTACTTC. Translated, it gives CASSQVPCEQYF.

Comment on this clonotype: This may be a read error: a much more frequent sequence differs by one nucleotide. The chain carries TRBV10-3 and TRBJ1-3, with no clear D. CDR3 length equals 16 residues. Trimming took off 0 bases at V and 0 bases at J, with 9 bases between the two ends. Germline-derived CDR1 and CDR2 are ENHRY and SYGVKD. For the CDR3, the DNA is TGTGCCATCAGTGAGTCAATAGGAACCTCTGGAAACACCATATATTTT. This codes for CAISESIGTSGNTIYF.

J is TRBJ2-1 and V is TRBV2; no definite D call. This CDR3 region has 11 residues. The V gene lost 4 bases and the J gene lost 9 bases, with 7 bases spanning the gap. Germline V gene lookup returns CDR1 SNHLY and CDR2 FYNNEI. The CDR3 DNA reads TGTGCCAGCAGTGCCGAGGTTGAGCAGTTCTTC. Its translation: CASSAEVEQFF.